A single sample gave rise to the 29 T cell receptor beta chains below, sequenced in a study of cytomegalovirus exposure and HLA in healthy donors. Clones were sequenced by immunoSEQ multiplex PCR, and TCRdb holds only the in-frame ones, with some missing. The top ten clones hold about 1.5% of a sample with 70,000 to 75,000 clones, about 94% of them seen once. Sequenced: PBMCs. The receptors stem from a man younger than 30 in good health and CMV-seropositive.

V gene TRBV30 combines with J gene TRBJ1-6; tentative D call: TRBD1 (5 bases). The V gene's germline CDR1 is GTSNPN and CDR2 SVGIG (reference sequence). The CDR3 extends over 12 amino acids. V was shortened by 5 bases and J by 10 bases, with 12 bases between the two germline ends. DNA of the CDR3: TGTGCCTGGGGGGGGGTGGGATCACCCCTCCACTTT. It translates to CAWGGVGSPLHF.

The V call is TRBV10-3, the J call TRBJ1-2; 9 bases map to TRBD1. The V gene's germline CDR1 is ENHRY and CDR2 SYGVKD. Trimming took 2 bases from V and 2 from J; bases not matched to a gene: 3. The CDR3 is made up of 15 amino acids. The CDR3 coding sequence is TGTGCCATCAGTGAGCGGGGACAGGGAAACTATGGCTACACCTTC. Protein: CAISERGQGNYGYTF.

The rearrangement uses TRBV5-1 and TRBJ1-1; tentatively, D is TRBD1 (5 bases). The V and J ends lost 0 bases and 7 bases respectively, with 13 bases between them. The length of the CDR3 is 14 residues. Germline values: CDR1 SGHRS, CDR2 YFSETQ. CDR3 amino acids: CASSLEWGGGEAFF. For the CDR3, the DNA is TGCGCCAGCAGCTTGGAGTGGGGGGGTGGTGAAGCTTTCTTT.

The genes are TRBV19 and TRBJ2-7, with 7 bases fitting TRBD2. Germline V lookup: CDR1 LNHDA, CDR2 SQIVND (reference sequence). Trimming removed 3 bases from V and 6 bases from J; junction bases left unmatched: 17. The CDR3 contains 17 residues. CDR3 region: CASSIGVPGPPGGEQYF. CDR3 in DNA: TGTGCCAGTAGTATTGGAGTTCCAGGACCCCCGGGGGGCGAGCAGTACTTC.

The chain joins TRBV9 to TRBJ1-2, with D perhaps matching TRBD1 (5 bases). V lost 5 bases and J lost 4, with 15 bases in between. Germline V gene sequence: CDR1 SGDLS, CDR2 YYNGEE. The CDR3 has 14 amino acids. This CDR3 is CASSAFGGTYGYTF. CDR3 DNA: TGTGCCAGCAGTGCATTCGGAGGGACCTATGGCTACACCTTC.

This rearrangement joins TRBV10-1 to TRBJ2-7, with D maybe TRBD2 (5 bases). CDR3 length: 14 amino acids. CDR1 is WNHNN and CDR2 is SYGVQD in the germline V gene (reference sequence). The V end lost 5 bases, the J end lost 6 bases, and 17 bases lay between the germline ends. Written as DNA, the CDR3 is TGCGCCAGCAGTACCGGACTTTCGAGGAGCGAGCAGTACTTC. Residues: CASSTGLSRSEQYF.

This clone was observed a handful of times. The chain carries TRBV27 and TRBJ2-7; tentatively, D is TRBD1 (5 bases). The germline gives CDR1 MNHEY, CDR2 SMNVEV (reference sequence). CDR3 length: 15 amino acids. Trimming cost V 6 bases and J 1 base, with 16 bases left between them. In DNA form, the CDR3 reads TGTGCCAGCAGGCCCCGAGGTCAGGGATCCTACGAGCAGTACTTC. It codes for CASRPRGQGSYEQYF.

The genes are TRBV2 and TRBJ2-1; TRBD2 agrees at 9 bases. This CDR3 comprises 14 residues. V shed 7 bases and J 14 bases; nucleotides not matched to a gene: 15. The germline gives CDR1 SNHLY, CDR2 FYNNEI. CDR3 sequence reads: CASTPWASGEREFF. Here the CDR3 DNA reads TGTGCCAGCACCCCCTGGGCTAGCGGGGAGAGGGAGTTCTTC.

The chain links TRBV6-1 to TRBJ2-7; D unresolved. Germline V CDR1 and CDR2: MNHNS, SASEGT. The CDR3 consists of 11 residues. V lost 3 bases, J lost 4 bases, and 4 bases lay in between. CDR3 loop: CASSDGYEQYF. CDR3 in DNA: TGTGCCAGCAGTGACGGGTACGAGCAGTACTTC.

V usage is TRBV6-5 and J usage is TRBJ2-6, with 8 bases identical to TRBD1. The V gene end was trimmed by 9 bases and the J gene end by 3 bases; junction bases not matched to a gene: 7. The CDR3 length is 15 residues. CDR1 and CDR2 (germline): MNHEY, SVGAGI. Here the CDR3 DNA reads TGTGCCAGTCGACAGGGGCTTAATGGGGCCAACGTCCTGACTTTC. It codes for CASRQGLNGANVLTF.

The V call is TRBV19, the J call TRBJ1-4; 8 bases match TRBD1. CDR3 length: 15 residues. V lost 10 bases and J lost 3; bases outside the gene matches: 10. Germline lookup yields CDR1 LNHDA and CDR2 SQIVND (reference sequence). CDR3 sequence reads: CATTDRAQANEKLFF. In DNA, the CDR3 is TGTGCCACCACGGACAGGGCCCAGGCTAATGAAAAACTGTTTTTT.

The gene calls are TRBV12-5 and TRBJ2-2; D unclear. Germline V gene lookup returns CDR1 LGHNT and CDR2 FRNRAP. V shed 0 bases and J shed 6 bases, with 11 bases lying between them. The CDR3 runs 15 residues. CDR3 region: CASGLVSHIPGELFF. The CDR3, as DNA: TGTGCTAGTGGTTTGGTATCACATATCCCCGGGGAGCTGTTTTTT.

This chain uses TRBV19 with TRBJ2-7, with TRBD1 matching 7 bases. The CDR3 totals 15 residues. V shed 0 bases, J shed 1 base, and the junction held 3 bases outside the gene matches. Per the germline V gene, CDR1 is LNHDA and CDR2 is SQIVND (reference sequence). The CDR3 here is CASSIDGTASYEQYF. The CDR3 DNA sequence: TGTGCCAGTAGTATAGATGGGACAGCTTCCTACGAGCAGTACTTC.

The chain couples TRBV6-5 to TRBJ1-1; no reliable D call. The CDR3 is made up of 11 amino acids. The V end was cut by 6 bases, the J end by 10 bases, with 12 bases between. In germline, CDR1 is MNHEY, CDR2 SVGAGI. In DNA form, the CDR3 reads TGTGCCAGCAGCTCCGAGCTCGGAGCTTTCTTT. Its translation: CASSSELGAFF.

The chain carries TRBV30 and TRBJ1-6; D uncertain. The CDR3 loop spans 14 amino acids. Germline values: CDR1 GTSNPN, CDR2 SVGIG (reference sequence). The V end lost 8 bases, the J end lost 2 bases, and 13 bases lay between the germline ends. DNA for the CDR3: TGTGCCGGCACAAGGAGCCCCTATAATTCACCCCTCCACTTT. Protein sequence: CAGTRSPYNSPLHF.

This chain connects TRBV6-5 to TRBJ2-1; D is undetermined. Trimming shortened V by 4 bases and J by 5 bases, and 6 bases separated the two germline ends. Germline V gene sequence: CDR1 MNHEY, CDR2 SVGAGI. The CDR3 sequence is 12 residues long. The CDR3 is CASSFTDNEQFF. As DNA, the CDR3 is TGTGCCAGCAGTTTTACTGACAATGAGCAGTTCTTC.

The chain uses TRBV5-6 and TRBJ2-2, with a weak D call TRBD1 (5 bases). This CDR3 region has 13 residues. The V gene lost 2 bases and the J gene lost 4 bases, with 6 bases spanning the gap. Germline V gives CDR1 SGHDT, CDR2 YYEEEE. The CDR3 protein is CASSFDSTGELFF. CDR3 nucleotides: TGTGCCAGCAGCTTCGACAGCACCGGGGAGCTGTTTTTT.

The V call is TRBV23-1, the J call TRBJ2-1; D perhaps matches TRBD1 (6 bases). TRBV23-1 is annotated as an ORF whose role is uncertain. V lost 6 bases and J 8 bases, leaving 26 bases between the germline ends. This CDR3 has 17 amino acids. The CDR3 region is CASSPDRQDIGSDEQFF. The CDR3 nucleotides read TGCGCCAGCAGCCCCGACCGACAGGACATCGGGTCTGATGAGCAGTTCTTC.

This rearrangement joins TRBV19 to TRBJ2-3, with D maybe TRBD2 (6 bases). CDR3 size: 13 residues. CDR1 and CDR2 from the germline V gene are LNHDA and SQIVND (reference sequence). The V gene lost 3 bases and the J gene lost 13 bases, with 17 bases spanning the gap. The CDR3 is CASSMGTPGPEYF. For the CDR3, the DNA is TGTGCCAGTAGTATGGGGACTCCCGGACCAGAGTATTTT.

In regard to this clone: The DNA is omitted, as the CDR3 cannot be located on it reliably, and the CDR3 follows TCRdb's listing. The chain is built from TRBV9 and TRBJ1-2; the D call TRBD1 from the table was never checked on the DNA. The CDR3 spans 14 residues, counting both ends. The V gene's germline CDR1 is SGDLS and CDR2 YYNGEE. This chain's CDR3 is CASSVGGGTGQHSF.

The J gene is TRBJ1-2, the V gene TRBV27, with 7 bases fitting TRBD1. V shed 8 bases, J shed 6 bases, and the junction held 9 bases outside the gene matches. CDR3 size: 13 residues. From germline, CDR1 is MNHEY and CDR2 SMNVEV (reference sequence). This chain's CDR3 is CASGSIRGDGYTF. In DNA, the CDR3 is TGTGCCAGCGGTTCCATCAGGGGGGATGGCTACACCTTC.

This clone was counted once. The CDR3 region is CSIRGQNTEAFF. The CDR3 DNA sequence: TGCAGCATTCGCGGACAGAACACTGAAGCTTTCTTT. The chain is built from TRBV29-1 and TRBJ1-1; TRBD1 might be the D (5 bases). V was clipped by 8 bases and J by 1 base, with 11 bases between them. CDR1 and CDR2 (germline): SQVTM, ANQGSEA. The CDR3 is 12 residues long.

This chain connects TRBV5-1 to TRBJ2-7; D possibly corresponds to TRBD1 (7 bases). This CDR3 has 16 residues. The germline V gene encodes CDR1 SGHRS and CDR2 YFSETQ. With 1 base removed from V and 1 base from J, the gap between germline ends came to 15 bases. CDR3 bases: TGCGCCAGCAGCTTGAGGGGGCGGGACGGTTCCTACGAGCAGTACTTC. This codes for CASSLRGRDGSYEQYF.

V gene TRBV5-4 combines with J gene TRBJ2-5, with D unclear. The length of the CDR3 is 15 residues. Germline loops: CDR1 SGHNT, CDR2 YYREEE (reference sequence). V shed 2 bases and J shed 2 bases, with 13 bases lying between them. The CDR3 is CASSLETSWQETQYF. In nucleotides, the CDR3 is TGTGCCAGCAGCTTAGAGACTTCTTGGCAAGAGACCCAGTACTTC.

The rearrangement links TRBV27 to TRBJ1-6, with D tentatively TRBD1 (6 bases). Trimming removed 3 bases from V and 7 bases from J, with 13 bases in between. This CDR3 has 15 amino acids. Germline V gene lookup returns CDR1 MNHEY and CDR2 SMNVEV (reference sequence). This chain's CDR3 is CASSFRQDLNSPLHF. The CDR3 nucleotides are TGTGCCAGCAGTTTCAGACAGGATCTCAATTCACCCCTCCACTTT.

The chain couples TRBV6-6 to TRBJ2-2; 9 bases line up with TRBD1. Germline lookup yields CDR1 MNHNY and CDR2 SVGAGI (reference sequence). V gave up 5 bases and J gave up 5 bases; unmatched junction bases: 9. The CDR3 has 16 residues. The chain's CDR3 is CASSPPGQGLTGELFF. DNA for the CDR3: TGTGCCAGCAGTCCACCGGGACAGGGTCTGACCGGGGAGCTGTTTTTT.

The rearrangement uses TRBV28 and TRBJ2-7; 7 positions agree with TRBD2. CDR3 length equals 13 residues. From germline, CDR1 is MDHEN and CDR2 SYDVKM. J was trimmed by 9 bases and V by 4 bases; bases with no gene match: 9. CDR3 nucleotide sequence: TGTGCCAGCAGTTCTCCTAGCGGTCCTGGGCAGTACTTC. It specifies CASSSPSGPGQYF.

CDR3 sequence reads: CASSIRGFNQPQHF. In nucleotides, the CDR3 is TGTGCCAGTAGTATACGGGGGTTCAATCAGCCCCAGCATTTT. The chain employs TRBV19 and TRBJ1-5; a possible D gene is TRBD1 (5 bases). Trimming left V 2 bases short and J 3 bases short, with 8 bases between. CDR1 is LNHDA and CDR2 is SQIVND in the germline V gene (reference sequence). The CDR3 is made up of 14 amino acids.

The rearrangement uses TRBV28 and TRBJ2-7, with 12 bases aligning to TRBD1. This CDR3 is 17 amino acids long. V lost 5 bases and J lost 5; bases outside the gene matches: 13. CDR1 MDHEN and CDR2 SYDVKM come from the germline V gene. The CDR3 protein is CASSPNPPGTGGDEQYF. In DNA form, the CDR3 reads TGTGCCAGCAGTCCCAACCCCCCCGGGACAGGGGGCGACGAGCAGTACTTC.